This T cell receptor (beta chain) stems from a study of monozygotic twins with inflammatory bowel disease. The study's findings and limits: Twins with IBD had fewer clonotypes in common with others than healthy twins, particularly during disease activity.

The CDR3 runs to 13 residues. Germline V gene data show CDR1 as LGHNT and CDR2 as FRNRAP. Concerning this clonotype: What it binds is not known.

TCRdb re-called the 5' RACE reads and catalogs CDR3 proteins one per entry, DNA excluded. The sample totals some 190,000 distinct CDR3 sequences; its top ten clones hold 7.5% to 8%. The genes are TRBV12-5 and TRBJ1-2. This receptor was identified in a human donor with ulcerative colitis or Crohn's disease, or a healthy co-twin of an affected twin (not recorded which). Sequencing used blood. The CDR3 is CASSGAEGYGYTF. Full variable domain (rest looked up from reference TRBV12-5 and TRBJ1-2): DARVTQTPRHKVTEMGQEVTMRCQPILGHNTVFWYRQTMMQGLELLAYFRNRAPLDDSGMPKDRFSAEMPDATLATLKIQPSEPRDSAVYFCASSGAEGYGYTFGSGTRLTVV.